Listed here are 3 T cell receptor beta chains from one sample, sequenced in a study of blood T cell repertoires in COVID-19. Data came from immunoSEQ multiplex PCR; TCRdb stores just in-frame clones and leaves some out. The repertoire consists of 35,000 to 50,000 clones, with about 88% occurring once and the leading ten covering roughly 16%. Sequences were obtained from peripheral blood. Every receptor here comes from an older man with active COVID-19.

The rearrangement links TRBV5-8 to TRBJ2-7; 9 nucleotides align to TRBD1. V dropped 3 bases and J dropped 3; count of bases not matched to a gene: 7. Germline CDR1 SGHTS, CDR2 YDEGEE. There are 15 residues in the CDR3. DNA for the CDR3: TGTGCCAGCAGCTCCGGGACAGGGTATGACTACGAGCAGTACTTC. Translating it yields CASSSGTGYDYEQYF.

The chain recombines TRBV2 with TRBJ1-6; 10 bases agree with TRBD1. Germline-derived CDR1 and CDR2 are SNHLY and FYNNEI. Trimming cost V 4 bases and J 7 bases; bases outside gene matches: 4. The CDR3 extends over 15 amino acids. The CDR3 sequence: CASSATTGGNSPLHF. The CDR3 region has the DNA TGTGCCAGCAGTGCGACGACAGGGGGCAATTCACCCCTCCACTTT.

The genes are TRBV7-8 and TRBJ2-3; the match to TRBD2 covers 8 bases. This CDR3 is 17 amino acids long. The V segment lost 5 bases and the J segment 1 base; nucleotides outside the gene matches: 11. Germline V lookup: CDR1 SGHVS, CDR2 FQNEAQ. The chain's CDR3 is CASSRSAGGVGTDTQYF. DNA of the CDR3: TGTGCCAGCAGCCGATCGGCGGGGGGTGTGGGCACAGATACGCAGTATTTT. The whole variable domain, filled in from reference TRBV7-8 and TRBJ2-3, reads GAGVSQSPRYKVAKRGQDVALRCDPISGHVSLFWYQQALGQGPEFLTYFQNEAQLDKSGLPSDRFFAERPEGSVSTLKIQRTQQEDSAVYLCASSRSAGGVGTDTQYFGPGTRLTVL.